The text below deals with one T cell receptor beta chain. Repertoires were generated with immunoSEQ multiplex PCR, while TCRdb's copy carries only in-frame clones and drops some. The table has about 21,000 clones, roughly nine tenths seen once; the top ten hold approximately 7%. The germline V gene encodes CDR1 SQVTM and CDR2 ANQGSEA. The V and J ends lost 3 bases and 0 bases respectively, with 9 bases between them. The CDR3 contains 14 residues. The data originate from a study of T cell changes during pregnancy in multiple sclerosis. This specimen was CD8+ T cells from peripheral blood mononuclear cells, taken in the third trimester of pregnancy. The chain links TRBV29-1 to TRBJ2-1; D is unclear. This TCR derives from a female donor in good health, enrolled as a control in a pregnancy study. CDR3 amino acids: CSVDPVSSYNEQFF. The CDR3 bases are TGCAGCGTTGATCCGGTGAGCTCCTACAATGAGCAGTTCTTC.